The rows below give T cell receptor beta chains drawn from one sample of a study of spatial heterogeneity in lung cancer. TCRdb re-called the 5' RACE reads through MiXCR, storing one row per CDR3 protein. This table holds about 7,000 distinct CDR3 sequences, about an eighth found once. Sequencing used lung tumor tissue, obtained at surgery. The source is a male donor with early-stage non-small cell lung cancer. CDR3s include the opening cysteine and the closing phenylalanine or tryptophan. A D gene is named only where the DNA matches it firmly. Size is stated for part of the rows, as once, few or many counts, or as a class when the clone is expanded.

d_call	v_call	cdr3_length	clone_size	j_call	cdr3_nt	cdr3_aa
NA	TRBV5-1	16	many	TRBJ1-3	TGCGCCAGCAGCTTGGGATCGGGGGTTACTGGAAACACCATATATTTT	CASSLGSGVTGNTIYF
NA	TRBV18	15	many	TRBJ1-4	TGTGCCAGCTCACCAGGAGGAGTAATAGGCGAAAAACTGTTTTTT	CASSPGGVIGEKLFF
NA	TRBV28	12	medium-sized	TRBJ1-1	TGTGCCAGCAGTTTTTGGAACACTGAAGCTTTCTTT	CASSFWNTEAFF
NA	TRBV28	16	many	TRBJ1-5	TGTGCCAGCAGTTTACCCGACAGTTTTGGCAATCAGCCCCAGCATTTT	CASSLPDSFGNQPQHF
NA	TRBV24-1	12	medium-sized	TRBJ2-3	TGTGCCACCAACAGCCCTTCAGATACGCAGTATTTT	CATNSPSDTQYF
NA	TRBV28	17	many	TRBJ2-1	TGTGCCAGCAGTTTAGGGGTGAGTTGGAGCTCCTACAATGAGCAGTTCTTC	CASSLGVSWSSYNEQFF
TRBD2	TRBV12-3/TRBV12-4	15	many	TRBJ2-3	TGTGCCAGCAGGCCTAGCGGTACTAGCACAGATACGCAGTATTTT	CASRPSGTSTDTQYF
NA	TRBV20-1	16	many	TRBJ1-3	TGCAGTGCTAGAGTCCATGGTCAGAGCTCTGGAAACACCATATATTTT	CSARVHGQSSGNTIYF
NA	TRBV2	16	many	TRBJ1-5	TGTGCCAGCAGTGAGATAACAGGATCCGGCAATCAGCCCCAGCATTTT	CASSEITGSGNQPQHF
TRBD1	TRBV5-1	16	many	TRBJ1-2	TGCGCCAGCAGCCCCACGACAACCCGGACAGGGGAGGGCTACACCTTC	CASSPTTTRTGEGYTF
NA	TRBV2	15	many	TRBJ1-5	TGTGCCAGCAGTGAAGATCTGAGGGGGGCGGGGCCCCAGCATTTT	CASSEDLRGAGPQHF
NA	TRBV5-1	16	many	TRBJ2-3	TGCGCCAGCAGCTTGCGTGGAGGGGGGGAGGCGGATACGCAGTATTTT	CASSLRGGGEADTQYF
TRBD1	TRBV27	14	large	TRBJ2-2	TGTGCCAGCAGGCGACAGGGGGACACCGGGGAGCTGTTTTTT	CASRRQGDTGELFF
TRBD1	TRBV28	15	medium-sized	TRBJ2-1	TGTGCCAGCAGTCAACCTGGACAGGGGCACAATGAGCAGTTCTTC	CASSQPGQGHNEQFF
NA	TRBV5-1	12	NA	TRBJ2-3	TGCGCCAGCAGCAGAGAGGCAGATACGCAGTATTTT	CASSREADTQYF
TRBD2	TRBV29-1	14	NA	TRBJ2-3	TGCAGCGTTGTTCCTAGCGGGAGGACAGATACGCAGTATTTT	CSVVPSGRTDTQYF
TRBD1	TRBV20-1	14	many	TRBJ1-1	TGCAGTGCTAGAAGACAGGGCAGGAACACTGAAGCTTTCTTT	CSARRQGRNTEAFF
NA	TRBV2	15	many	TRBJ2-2	TGTGCCAGCATCGGTGGAACGGCGGTGGCCGGGGAGCTGTTTTTT	CASIGGTAVAGELFF
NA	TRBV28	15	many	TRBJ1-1	TGTGCCAGCAATGGCGGGTCGGGTCTTGTGGTCGAAGCTTTCTTT	CASNGGSGLVVEAFF
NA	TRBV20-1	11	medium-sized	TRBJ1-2	TGCAGTGCTAGATTACAGAGAGGCTACACCTTC	CSARLQRGYTF
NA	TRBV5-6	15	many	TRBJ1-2	TGTGCCAGGACGAAGTTGGGCGAAAACCCTTATGGCTACACCTTC	CARTKLGENPYGYTF
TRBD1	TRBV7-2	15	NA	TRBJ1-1	TGTGCCAGCAGCTGGCCGGGGACAGGGTACACTGAAGCTTTCTTT	CASSWPGTGYTEAFF
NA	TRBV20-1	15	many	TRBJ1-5	TGCAGTGGCGTCCGGGACACTATTAGCAATCAGCCCCAGCATTTT	CSGVRDTISNQPQHF
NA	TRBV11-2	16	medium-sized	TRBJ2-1	TGTGCCAGCAGCTTAGGTCAGGACCAAAGGGGAAATGAGCAGTTCTTC	CASSLGQDQRGNEQFF
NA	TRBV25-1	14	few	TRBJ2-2	TGTGCCAGCAGTGAACGCAGGGACACCGGGGAGCTGTTTTTT	CASSERRDTGELFF
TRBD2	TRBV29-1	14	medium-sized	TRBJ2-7	TGCAGCGTTGTGGGCGGTGCGGGAGGACACGAGCAGTACTTC	CSVVGGAGGHEQYF
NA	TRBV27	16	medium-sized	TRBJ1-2	TGTGCCAGCAGTTTCAAGGCGGGAGCGTTTGGTTATGGCTACACCTTC	CASSFKAGAFGYGYTF
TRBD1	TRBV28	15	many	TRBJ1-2	TGTGCGGGATCCCCGTCAGGGACAGCCTCCTATGGCTACACCTTC	CAGSPSGTASYGYTF
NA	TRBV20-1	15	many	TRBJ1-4	TGCAGTGCTAGAGATTCGGGGTTTAATCATGAAAAACTGTTTTTT	CSARDSGFNHEKLFF
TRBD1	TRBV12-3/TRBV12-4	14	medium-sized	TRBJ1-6	TGTGCCAGCAGCGACCAGGGGGGCAATTCACCCCTCCACTTT	CASSDQGGNSPLHF
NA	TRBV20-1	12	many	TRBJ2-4	TGCAGTGCATGGGCGGGCCAGGGCATTCAGTACTTC	CSAWAGQGIQYF
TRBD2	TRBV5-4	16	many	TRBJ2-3	TGTGCCAGCAGCTTGTTATCGGGAGGACCCACAGATACGCAGTATTTT	CASSLLSGGPTDTQYF
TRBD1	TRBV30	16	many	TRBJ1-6	TGTGCCTGGAGCCGGACAGGGAGCTCCTATAATTCACCCCTCCACTTT	CAWSRTGSSYNSPLHF
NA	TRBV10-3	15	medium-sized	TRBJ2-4	TGTGCCATCAGTGATGCCACCCTAGCCAAAAACATTCAGTACTTC	CAISDATLAKNIQYF
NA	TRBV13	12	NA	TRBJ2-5	TGTGCCAGCAGCAAGTATAGAGAGACCCAGTACTTC	CASSKYRETQYF
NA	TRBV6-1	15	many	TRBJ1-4	TGTGCCAGCAGGGGGGGGAGTACAACTAATGAAAAACTGTTTTTT	CASRGGSTTNEKLFF
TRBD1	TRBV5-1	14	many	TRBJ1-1	TGCGCCAGCGGAGGGGGACAGGGAAACACTGAAGCTTTCTTT	CASGGGQGNTEAFF